One TCR beta chain is described in this entry. The protocol was immunoSEQ multiplex PCR, while the TCRdb copy is restricted to in-frame clones and leaves out a portion. The top ten clones hold less than 2% of a sample with 140,000 to 150,000 clones, approximately 91% of them seen once. The data are from a study of blood T cell repertoires in COVID-19. Across the study: Sample material is recorded as cDNA or gDNA derived from T cells, B-cell-depleted T cells, or PBMCs.

The CDR3 consists of 13 residues. CDR1 SNHLY and CDR2 FYNNEI come from the germline V gene. The germline V and J ends were trimmed by 5 bases and 4 bases, with 11 bases remaining between them. This receptor was taken from a man in his 70s with acute or convalescent COVID-19. The sequenced material came from peripheral blood. V is TRBV2 and J is TRBJ1-2; maybe TRBD1 (5 bases). CDR3 bases: TGTGCCAGCAGTCTGATCGACAGCTATGGCTACACCTTC. This encodes CASSLIDSYGYTF.